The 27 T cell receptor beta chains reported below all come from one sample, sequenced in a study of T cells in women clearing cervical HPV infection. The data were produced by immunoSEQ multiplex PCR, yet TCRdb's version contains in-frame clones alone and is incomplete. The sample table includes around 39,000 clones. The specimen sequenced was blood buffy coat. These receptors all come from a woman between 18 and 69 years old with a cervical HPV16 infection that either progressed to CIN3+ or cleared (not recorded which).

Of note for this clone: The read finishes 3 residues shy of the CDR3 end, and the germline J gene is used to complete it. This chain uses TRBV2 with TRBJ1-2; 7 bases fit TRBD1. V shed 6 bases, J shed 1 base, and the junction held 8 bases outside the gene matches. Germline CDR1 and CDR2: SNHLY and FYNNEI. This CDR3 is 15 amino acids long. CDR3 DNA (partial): TGTGCCAGCAGCCCAACAGGGGACCGTAACTATGGC. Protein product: CASSPTGDRNYG. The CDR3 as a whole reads CASSPTGDRNYGYTF. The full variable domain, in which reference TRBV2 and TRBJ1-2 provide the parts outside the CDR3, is EPEVTQTPSHQVTQMGQEVILRCVPISNHLYFYWYRQILGQKVEFLVSFYNNEISEKSEIFDDQFSVERPDGSNFTLKIRSTKLEDSAMYFCASSPTGDRNYGYTFGSGTRLTVV.

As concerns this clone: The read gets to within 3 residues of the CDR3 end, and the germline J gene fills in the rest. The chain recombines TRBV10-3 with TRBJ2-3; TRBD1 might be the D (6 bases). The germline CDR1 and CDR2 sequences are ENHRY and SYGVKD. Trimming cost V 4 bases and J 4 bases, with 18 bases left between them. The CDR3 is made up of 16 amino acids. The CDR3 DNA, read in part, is TGTGCCATCAGTGGCCTGCTCGGGCAGGGGCCAGATACG. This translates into CAISGLLGQGPDT. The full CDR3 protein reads CAISGLLGQGPDTQYF.

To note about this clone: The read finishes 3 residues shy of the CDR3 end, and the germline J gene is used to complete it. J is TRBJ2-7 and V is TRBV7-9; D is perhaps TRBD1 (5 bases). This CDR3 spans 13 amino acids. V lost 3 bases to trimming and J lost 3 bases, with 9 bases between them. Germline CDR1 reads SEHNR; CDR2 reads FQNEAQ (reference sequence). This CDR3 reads CASSLGRDYEQYF. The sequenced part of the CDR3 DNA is TGTGCCAGCAGCTTGGGCAGGGACTACGAG.

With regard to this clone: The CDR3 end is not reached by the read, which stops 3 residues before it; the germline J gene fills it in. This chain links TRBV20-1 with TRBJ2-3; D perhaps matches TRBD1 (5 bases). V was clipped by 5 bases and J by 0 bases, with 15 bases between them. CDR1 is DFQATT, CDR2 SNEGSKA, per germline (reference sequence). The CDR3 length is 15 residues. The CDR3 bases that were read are TGCAGTGCTCTTCATAGACAGAGGAGCACAGATACG. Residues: CSALHRQRSTDT. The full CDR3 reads CSALHRQRSTDTQYF.

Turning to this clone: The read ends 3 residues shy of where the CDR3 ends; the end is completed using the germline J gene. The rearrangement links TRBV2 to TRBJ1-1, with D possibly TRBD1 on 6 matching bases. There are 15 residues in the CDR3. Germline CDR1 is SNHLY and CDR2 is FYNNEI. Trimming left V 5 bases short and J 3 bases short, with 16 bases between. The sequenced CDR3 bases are TGTGCCAGCAGTCGACAGGCTCAAAGGGACACTGAA. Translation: CASSRQAQRDTE. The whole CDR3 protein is CASSRQAQRDTEAFF.

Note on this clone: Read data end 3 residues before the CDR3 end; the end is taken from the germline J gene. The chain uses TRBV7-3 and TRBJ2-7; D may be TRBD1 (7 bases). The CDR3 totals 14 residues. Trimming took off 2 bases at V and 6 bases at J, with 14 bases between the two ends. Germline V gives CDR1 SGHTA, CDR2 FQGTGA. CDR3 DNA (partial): TGTGCCAGCAGCTTACAGGGGGAGGCCTCCGAG. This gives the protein CASSLQGEASE. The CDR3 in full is CASSLQGEASEQYF.

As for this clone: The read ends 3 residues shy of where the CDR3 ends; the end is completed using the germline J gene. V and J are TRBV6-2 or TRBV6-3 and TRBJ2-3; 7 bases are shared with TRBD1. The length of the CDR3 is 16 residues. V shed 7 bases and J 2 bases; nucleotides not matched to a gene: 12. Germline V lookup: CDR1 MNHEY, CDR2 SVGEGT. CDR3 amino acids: CASTTMTGKNTDTQYF. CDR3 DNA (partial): TGTGCCAGCACTACGATGACAGGGAAAAACACAGATACG.

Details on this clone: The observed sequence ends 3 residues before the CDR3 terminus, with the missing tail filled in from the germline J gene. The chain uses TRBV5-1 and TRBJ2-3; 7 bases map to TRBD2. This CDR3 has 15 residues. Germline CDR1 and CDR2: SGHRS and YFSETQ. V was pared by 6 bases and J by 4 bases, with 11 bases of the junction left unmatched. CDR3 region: CASTRTAGDSDTQYF. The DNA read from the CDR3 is TGCGCCAGCACTCGAACGGCGGGGGATTCAGATACG. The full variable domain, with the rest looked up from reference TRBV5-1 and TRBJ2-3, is KAGVTQTPRYLIKTRGQQVTLSCSPISGHRSVSWYQQTPGQGLQFLFEYFSETQRNKGNFPGRFSGRQFSNSRSEMNVSTLELGDSALYLCASTRTAGDSDTQYFGPGTRLTVL.

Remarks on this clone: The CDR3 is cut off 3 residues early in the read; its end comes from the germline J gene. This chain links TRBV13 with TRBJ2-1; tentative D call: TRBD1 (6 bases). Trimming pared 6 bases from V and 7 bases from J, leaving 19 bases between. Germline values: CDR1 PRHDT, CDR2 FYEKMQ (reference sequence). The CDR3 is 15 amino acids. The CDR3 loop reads CASSSPDRSGNEQFF. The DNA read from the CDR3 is TGTGCCAGCAGTTCACCCGACAGGTCGGGAAATGAG.

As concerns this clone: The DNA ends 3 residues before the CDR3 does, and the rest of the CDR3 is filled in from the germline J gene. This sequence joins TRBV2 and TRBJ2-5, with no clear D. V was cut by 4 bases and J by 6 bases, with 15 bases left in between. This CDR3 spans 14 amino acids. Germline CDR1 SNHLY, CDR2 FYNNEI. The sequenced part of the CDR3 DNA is TGTGCCAGCAGTGGACTTATAGCTATAAAGACC. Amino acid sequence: CASSGLIAIKT. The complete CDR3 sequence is CASSGLIAIKTQYF.

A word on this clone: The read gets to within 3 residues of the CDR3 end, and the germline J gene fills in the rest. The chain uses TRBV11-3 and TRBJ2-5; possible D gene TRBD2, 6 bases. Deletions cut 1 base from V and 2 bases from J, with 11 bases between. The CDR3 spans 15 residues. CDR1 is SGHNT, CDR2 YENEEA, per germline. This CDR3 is CASSLGGTGQETQYF. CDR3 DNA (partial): TGTGCCAGCAGCTTAGGGGGGACTGGACAAGAGACC.

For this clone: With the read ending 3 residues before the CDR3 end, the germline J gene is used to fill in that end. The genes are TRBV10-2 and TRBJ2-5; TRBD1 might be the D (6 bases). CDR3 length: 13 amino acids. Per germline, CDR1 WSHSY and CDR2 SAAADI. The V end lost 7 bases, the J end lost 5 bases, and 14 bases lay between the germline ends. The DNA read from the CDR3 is TGCGCCAGCAATACAGGGCGGTATGAGACC. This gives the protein CASNTGRYET. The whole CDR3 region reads CASNTGRYETQYF.

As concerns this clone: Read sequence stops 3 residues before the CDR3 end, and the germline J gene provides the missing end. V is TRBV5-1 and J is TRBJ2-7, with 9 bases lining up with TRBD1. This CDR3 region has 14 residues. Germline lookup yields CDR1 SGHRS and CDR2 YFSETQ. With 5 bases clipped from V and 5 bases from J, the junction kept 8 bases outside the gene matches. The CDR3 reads CASSMGQGGDEQYF. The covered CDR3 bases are TGCGCCAGCAGTATGGGACAGGGTGGGGACGAG.

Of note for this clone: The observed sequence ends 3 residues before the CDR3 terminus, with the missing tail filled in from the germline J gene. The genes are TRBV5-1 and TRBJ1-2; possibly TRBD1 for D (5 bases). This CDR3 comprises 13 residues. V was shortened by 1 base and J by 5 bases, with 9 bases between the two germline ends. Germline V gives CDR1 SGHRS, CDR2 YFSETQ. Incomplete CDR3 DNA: TGCGCCAGCAGCTTGCGGGGGGGGTATGGC. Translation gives CASSLRGGYG. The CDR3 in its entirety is CASSLRGGYGYTF.

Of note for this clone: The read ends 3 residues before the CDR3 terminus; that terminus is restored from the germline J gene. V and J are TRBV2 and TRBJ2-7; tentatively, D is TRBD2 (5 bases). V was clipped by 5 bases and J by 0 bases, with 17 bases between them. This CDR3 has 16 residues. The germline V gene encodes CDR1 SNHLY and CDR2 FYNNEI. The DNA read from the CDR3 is TGTGCCAGCAGTTGGGATCGGGATCGGGGCTCCTACGAG. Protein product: CASSWDRDRGSYE. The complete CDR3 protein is CASSWDRDRGSYEQYF.

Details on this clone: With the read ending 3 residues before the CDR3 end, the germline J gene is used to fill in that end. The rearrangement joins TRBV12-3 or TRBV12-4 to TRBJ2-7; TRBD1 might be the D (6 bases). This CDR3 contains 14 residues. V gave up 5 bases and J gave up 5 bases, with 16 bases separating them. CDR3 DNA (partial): TGTGCCAGCAGTGCTGAGGGGGTTCGGAACGAG. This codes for CASSAEGVRNE. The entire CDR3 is CASSAEGVRNEQYF.

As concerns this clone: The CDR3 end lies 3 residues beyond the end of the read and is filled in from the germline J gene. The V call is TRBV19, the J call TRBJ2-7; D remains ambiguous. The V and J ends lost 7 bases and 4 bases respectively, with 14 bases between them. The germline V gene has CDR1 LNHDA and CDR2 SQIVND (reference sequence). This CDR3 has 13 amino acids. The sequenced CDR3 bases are TGTGCCAGTACCAAATCTCCAGAGTACGAG. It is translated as CASTKSPEYE. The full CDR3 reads CASTKSPEYEQYF.

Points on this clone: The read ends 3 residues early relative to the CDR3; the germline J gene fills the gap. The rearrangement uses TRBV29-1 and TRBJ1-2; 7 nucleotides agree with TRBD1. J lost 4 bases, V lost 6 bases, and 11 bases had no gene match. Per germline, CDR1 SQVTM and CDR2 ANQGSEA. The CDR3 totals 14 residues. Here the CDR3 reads CSVHNRGSLYGYTF. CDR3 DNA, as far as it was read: TGCAGCGTACATAACAGGGGTAGCCTCTATGGC.

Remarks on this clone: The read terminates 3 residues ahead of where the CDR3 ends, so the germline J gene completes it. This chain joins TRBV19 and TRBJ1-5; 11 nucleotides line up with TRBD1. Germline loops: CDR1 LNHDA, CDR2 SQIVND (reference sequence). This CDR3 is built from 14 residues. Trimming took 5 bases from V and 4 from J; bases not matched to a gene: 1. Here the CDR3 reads CASSGTGGNQPQHF. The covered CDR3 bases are TGTGCCAGTAGTGGGACAGGGGGTAATCAGCCC.

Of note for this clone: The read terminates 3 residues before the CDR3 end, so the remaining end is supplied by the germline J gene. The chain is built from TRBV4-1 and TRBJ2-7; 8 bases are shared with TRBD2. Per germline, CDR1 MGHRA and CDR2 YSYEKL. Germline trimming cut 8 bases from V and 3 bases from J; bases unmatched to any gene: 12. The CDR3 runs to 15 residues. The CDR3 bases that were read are TGCGCCAGCGGGCGTGGCGGGGGGCCCTACTACGAG. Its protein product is CASGRGGGPYYE. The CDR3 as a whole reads CASGRGGGPYYEQYF.

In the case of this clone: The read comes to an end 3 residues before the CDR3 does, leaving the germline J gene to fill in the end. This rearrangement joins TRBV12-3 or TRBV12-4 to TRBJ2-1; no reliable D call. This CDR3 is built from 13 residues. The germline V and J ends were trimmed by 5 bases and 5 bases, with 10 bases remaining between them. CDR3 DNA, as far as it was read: TGTGCCAGCAGTCTACGAGAGCACAATGAG. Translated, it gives CASSLREHNE. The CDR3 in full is CASSLREHNEQFF.

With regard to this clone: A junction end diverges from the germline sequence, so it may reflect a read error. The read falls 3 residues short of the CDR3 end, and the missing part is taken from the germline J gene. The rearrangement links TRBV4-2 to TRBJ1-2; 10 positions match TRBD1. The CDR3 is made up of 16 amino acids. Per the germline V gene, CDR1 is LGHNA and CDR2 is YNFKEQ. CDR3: CASSQDTGTGEGGYTF. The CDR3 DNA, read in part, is TGCGCCAGCAGCCAAGATACGGGGACAGGGGAAGGAGGC.

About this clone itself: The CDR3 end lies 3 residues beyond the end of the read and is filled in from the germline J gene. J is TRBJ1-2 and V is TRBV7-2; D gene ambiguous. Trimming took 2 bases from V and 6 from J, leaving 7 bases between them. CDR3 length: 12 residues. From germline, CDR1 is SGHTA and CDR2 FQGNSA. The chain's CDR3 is CASSLWRNGYTF. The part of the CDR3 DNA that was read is TGTGCCAGCAGCTTATGGCGGAATGGC.

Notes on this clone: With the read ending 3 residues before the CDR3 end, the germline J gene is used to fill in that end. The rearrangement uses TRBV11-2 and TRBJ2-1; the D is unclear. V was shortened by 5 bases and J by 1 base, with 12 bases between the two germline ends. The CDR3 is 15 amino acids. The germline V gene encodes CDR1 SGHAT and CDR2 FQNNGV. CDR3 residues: CASSPTPSSYNEQFF. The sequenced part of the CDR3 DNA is TGTGCCAGCAGCCCAACACCCTCATCCTACAATGAG.

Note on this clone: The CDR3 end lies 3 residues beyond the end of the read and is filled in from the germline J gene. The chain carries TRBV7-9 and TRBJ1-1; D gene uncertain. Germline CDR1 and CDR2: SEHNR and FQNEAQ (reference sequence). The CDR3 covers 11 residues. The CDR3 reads CASSLNLVAFF. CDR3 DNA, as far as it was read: TGTGCCAGCAGCTTAAACTTGGTG. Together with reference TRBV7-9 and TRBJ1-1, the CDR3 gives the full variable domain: DTGVSQNPRHKITKRGQNVTFRCDPISEHNRLYWYRQTLGQGPEFLTYFQNEAQLEKSRLLSDRFSAERPKGSFSTLEIQRTEQGDSAMYLCASSLNLVAFFGQGTRLTVV.

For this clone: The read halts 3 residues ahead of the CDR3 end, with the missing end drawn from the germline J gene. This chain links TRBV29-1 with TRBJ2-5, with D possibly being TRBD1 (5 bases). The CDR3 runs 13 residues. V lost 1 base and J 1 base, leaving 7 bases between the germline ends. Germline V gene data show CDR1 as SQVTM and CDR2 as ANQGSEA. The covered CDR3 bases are TGCAGCGTTGAAGGCAGGGTCCAAGAGACC. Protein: CSVEGRVQET. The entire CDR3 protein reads CSVEGRVQETQYF.

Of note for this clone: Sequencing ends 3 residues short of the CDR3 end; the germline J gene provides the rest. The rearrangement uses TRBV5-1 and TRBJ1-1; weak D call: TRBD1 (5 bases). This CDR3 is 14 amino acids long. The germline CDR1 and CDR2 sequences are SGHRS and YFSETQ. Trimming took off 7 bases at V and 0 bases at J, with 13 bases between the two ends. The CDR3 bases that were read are TGCGCCAGCTACCCCGACAGCATGAACACTGAA. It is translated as CASYPDSMNTE. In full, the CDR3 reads CASYPDSMNTEAFF.